Following are 26 T cell receptor beta chains from one sample sequenced in a study of T cells in Graves' hyperthyroidism and ophthalmopathy. The TCR beta CDR3 regions underwent amplification using RNA transcripts as the source. A set of HTBI primers served as the primers for a first-round RT-PCR of the TCR CDR3. In TCRdb, the multiplex PCR reads were re-called with MiXCR into one record per CDR3 protein. The sample lists under 550,000 distinct CDR3 sequences; roughly 15% were seen once. The sequenced material came from blood. The receptors were sampled from a woman aged 18 to 35 with Graves' hyperthyroidism.

This clonotype was observed at least ten times. The rearrangement links TRBV2 to TRBJ1-2; no definite D call. Per germline, CDR1 SNHLY and CDR2 FYNNEI. Trimming cost V 0 bases and J 2 bases, with 4 bases left between them. The CDR3 runs 13 residues. CDR3 coding DNA: TGTGCCAGCAGTGAAGCAAGGAACTATGGCTACACCTTC. Protein: CASSEARNYGYTF.

In this sample, this clonotype turned up a few times. J is TRBJ2-1 and V is TRBV5-6, with 8 bases identical to TRBD2. The ends lost 0 bases at V and 10 bases at J; junction bases unmatched: 6. Germline V gene data show CDR1 as SGHDT and CDR2 as YYEEEE. This CDR3 contains 14 residues. CDR3 DNA sequence: TGTGCCAGCAGCTTGGGGGGGGCTAGCGGGGAGCAGTTCTTC. The encoded protein is CASSLGGASGEQFF.

The chain links TRBV19 to TRBJ1-4; D is uncertain. Germline CDR1 reads LNHDA; CDR2 reads SQIVND (reference sequence). The CDR3 has 15 residues. V was clipped by 6 bases and J by 4 bases, with 15 bases between them. CDR3 sequence reads: CASSSPSDLNEKLFF. The CDR3 DNA is TGTGCCAGTAGCTCCCCATCGGACCTTAATGAAAAACTGTTTTTT.

This clonotype was observed many times. This chain connects TRBV11-2 to TRBJ1-2; 7 bases are shared with TRBD1. The CDR3 spans 14 residues. The V segment lost 7 bases and the J segment 3 bases; nucleotides outside the gene matches: 8. CDR1 is SGHAT, CDR2 FQNNGV, per germline. The CDR3 is CASTPTGFDYGYTF. The CDR3 DNA sequence: TGTGCCAGCACCCCGACAGGGTTTGACTATGGCTACACCTTC.

This clonotype came up many times. The chain carries TRBV20-1 and TRBJ1-2; TRBD1 matches at 8 bases. V was clipped by 2 bases and J by 2 bases; unmatched bases: 1. CDR3 size: 13 residues. Germline CDR1 is DFQATT and CDR2 is SNEGSKA (reference sequence). CDR3 amino acids: CSARRQGNYGYTF. CDR3 nucleotides: TGCAGTGCTAGACGACAGGGGAACTATGGCTACACCTTC.

This clonotype was recorded at least ten times. The chain recombines TRBV30 with TRBJ2-7, with D perhaps given as TRBD1 or TRBD2 (5 bases each). CDR1 is GTSNPN, CDR2 SVGIG, per germline (reference sequence). V dropped 0 bases and J dropped 0 bases, with 9 bases sitting between them. This CDR3 has 14 amino acids. CDR3 in DNA: TGTGCCTGGAGTGTAGGTGGGACCTCCTACGAGCAGTACTTC. Its protein product is CAWSVGGTSYEQYF.

This clonotype appeared many times. J is TRBJ1-1 and V is TRBV2; D is uncertain. V was pared by 6 bases and J by 0 bases, with 14 bases between. Looked up from germline, CDR1 is SNHLY and CDR2 is FYNNEI. The CDR3 consists of 15 residues. CDR3 nucleotides: TGTGCCAGCAGCGGAGGACCTTACATGAACACTGAAGCTTTCTTT. It encodes CASSGGPYMNTEAFF.

This clonotype was observed at least ten times. This rearrangement joins TRBV30 to TRBJ2-1; TRBD2 matches at 11 bases. The CDR3 has 15 amino acids. The V gene end was trimmed by 2 bases and the J gene end by 7 bases; junction bases not matched to a gene: 7. Germline V CDR1 and CDR2: GTSNPN, SVGIG (reference sequence). CDR3 in amino acids: CAWSRDSSGRNEQFF. The CDR3 DNA follows: TGTGCCTGGAGTCGAGACTCTAGCGGGAGGAATGAGCAGTTCTTC.

The table lists this clonotype with many counts. The chain is built from TRBV28 and TRBJ2-4, with D uncertain. The CDR3 is 11 residues long. Germline V CDR1 and CDR2: MDHEN, SYDVKM. The V end was cut by 3 bases, the J end by 3 bases, with 0 bases between. CDR3: CASSFKNIQYF. The DNA of the CDR3 is TGTGCCAGCAGTTTCAAAAACATTCAGTACTTC.

Comment on this clonotype: A much larger clone lies a single base off, so this may be a read error. The chain is built from TRBV19 and TRBJ1-1; D is ambiguous. Looked up from germline, CDR1 is LNHDA and CDR2 is SQIVND (reference sequence). Trimming removed 5 bases from V and 3 bases from J, with 25 bases in between. The CDR3 totals 18 residues. CDR3 DNA: TGTGCCAGTAGTCCGCGGGTCCCTACCAGCATATGGCACACTGAAGCTTTCTTT. Its protein product is CASSPRVPTSIWHTEAFF.

The J gene is TRBJ1-4, the V gene TRBV30; no clear D. The germline CDR1 and CDR2 sequences are GTSNPN and SVGIG (reference sequence). V shed 0 bases and J shed 0 bases, with 20 bases lying between them. This CDR3 is built from 19 residues. The CDR3 DNA sequence: TGTGCCTGGAGTGTACGTGCGGGATCAAGCCTCACAACTAATGAAAAACTGTTTTTT. This translates into CAWSVRAGSSLTTNEKLFF.

In its sample, this clonotype was seen many times. The chain joins TRBV20-1 to TRBJ2-7, with 8 bases fitting TRBD1. Germline V gives CDR1 DFQATT, CDR2 SNEGSKA (reference sequence). CDR3 length: 12 residues. The junction had 1 base not matched to a gene; V was cut back by 3 bases and J by 3 bases. CDR3 DNA sequence: TGCAGTGCTAGGGACAGGGTCTACGAGCAGTACTTC. Amino acids: CSARDRVYEQYF.

This clonotype was seen ten or more times. This chain links TRBV28 with TRBJ2-1; possibly TRBD1 or TRBD2 for D (5 bases each). Germline V gives CDR1 MDHEN, CDR2 SYDVKM. CDR3 size: 15 residues. Trimming cost V 6 bases and J 0 bases, with 12 bases left between them. For the CDR3, the DNA is TGTGCCAGCAGGCCAGGGAGCGGCTCCTACAATGAGCAGTTCTTC. Its protein is CASRPGSGSYNEQFF.

This clonotype was detected ten times or more. The CDR3 loop is CASSFQGAGYNEQFF. CDR3 nucleotide sequence: TGTGCCAGCAGTTTTCAGGGCGCGGGGTACAATGAGCAGTTCTTC. This chain uses TRBV28 with TRBJ2-1, with D possibly matching TRBD2 (6 bases). The CDR3 runs to 15 residues. The V and J ends lost 3 bases and 4 bases respectively, with 13 bases between them. Germline lookup yields CDR1 MDHEN and CDR2 SYDVKM.

The chain has TRBV6-1 and TRBJ1-5; 9 bases align to TRBD1. Germline trimming cut 1 base from V and 5 bases from J; bases unmatched to any gene: 6. The CDR3 is 16 residues long. The V gene's germline CDR1 is MNHNS and CDR2 SASEGT. DNA of the CDR3: TGTGCCAGCAGTGAAGATATAGGACAGGGGCATCAGCCCCAGCATTTT. It codes for CASSEDIGQGHQPQHF.

This clonotype was detected many times. The chain recombines TRBV11-2 with TRBJ2-7; D remains unclear. This CDR3 is 15 amino acids long. V shed 5 bases and J shed 0 bases, with 14 bases lying between them. Germline CDR1 is SGHAT and CDR2 is FQNNGV. Here the CDR3 DNA reads TGTGCCAGCAGCCCGGATTTGGCAGCCTCCTACGAGCAGTACTTC. The encoded protein is CASSPDLAASYEQYF.

This clonotype was seen at least ten times. This chain joins TRBV7-8 and TRBJ2-7; 8 bases are a match to TRBD2. From germline, CDR1 is SGHVS and CDR2 FQNEAQ. J was trimmed by 3 bases and V by 4 bases; bases with no gene match: 8. The CDR3 sequence is 15 residues long. CDR3 protein: CASSSSGGRSYEQYF. The CDR3, as DNA: TGTGCCAGCAGCTCGTCGGGCGGGAGGAGCTACGAGCAGTACTTC. Combining the CDR3 with reference TRBV7-8 and TRBJ2-7 gives the whole variable domain GAGVSQSPRYKVAKRGQDVALRCDPISGHVSLFWYQQALGQGPEFLTYFQNEAQLDKSGLPSDRFFAERPEGSVSTLKIQRTQQEDSAVYLCASSSSGGRSYEQYFGPGTRLTVT.

A word on this clonotype: Given a much more abundant clone one base away, this may be a read error. The chain combines TRBV5-4 with TRBJ2-4; 9 nucleotides align to TRBD2. V shed 0 bases and J 5 bases; nucleotides not matched to a gene: 6. The CDR3 spans 16 residues. CDR1 is SGHNT, CDR2 YYREEE, per germline (reference sequence). Here the CDR3 reads CASSLVASGAENIQYF. DNA of the CDR3: TGTGCCAGCAGCTTGGTGGCTAGCGGGGCCGAAAACATTCAGTACTTC.

This clonotype was counted at least ten times. This chain joins TRBV12-3 or TRBV12-4 and TRBJ1-1; weak D call: TRBD1 (5 bases). The CDR3 is 15 amino acids. V shed 6 bases and J shed 0 bases, with 14 bases lying between them. Here the CDR3 DNA reads TGTGCCAGCAGCCCCCAGGGACGGCTGAACACTGAAGCTTTCTTT. Protein sequence: CASSPQGRLNTEAFF.

This clonotype was seen repeatedly, ten times or more. The J gene is TRBJ1-2, the V gene TRBV20-1; 7 nucleotides match TRBD1. With V trimmed by 6 bases and J by 3 bases, 7 bases remained unmatched. The CDR3 sequence is 13 residues long. CDR1 is DFQATT and CDR2 is SNEGSKA in the germline V gene (reference sequence). This CDR3 is CSAPAGQYYGYTF. The CDR3, as DNA: TGCAGTGCCCCCGCGGGACAGTACTATGGCTACACCTTC.

This clonotype was picked up a small number of times. The CDR3 end shows no conserved phenylalanine or tryptophan, and so a read error is likely. The gene calls are TRBV20-1 and TRBJ1-5, with D perhaps TRBD1 (5 bases). Germline lookup yields CDR1 DFQATT and CDR2 SNEGSKA (reference sequence). V lost 5 bases and J lost 1, with 9 bases in between. The CDR3 covers 13 residues. CDR3 sequence: CSAGKGSNQPQHC. The CDR3 DNA follows: TGCAGTGCTGGCAAGGGGAGCAATCAGCCCCAGCATTGT.

This clonotype has only one observation. The chain links TRBV28 to TRBJ2-7; a weak D match, TRBD1 (5 bases). Trimming cost V 6 bases and J 6 bases, with 21 bases left between them. CDR3 length equals 15 residues. Germline CDR1 MDHEN, CDR2 SYDVKM. The chain's CDR3 is CASRQEQVLSGEQYF. The CDR3 DNA sequence: TGTGCCAGCAGGCAAGAACAGGTCCTTTCCGGCGAGCAGTACTTC.

This clonotype was counted many times. This sequence joins TRBV28 and TRBJ2-1; 7 bases map to TRBD2. The trim removed 6 bases at V and 1 base at J, leaving 9 bases unmatched. Germline lookup yields CDR1 MDHEN and CDR2 SYDVKM. The CDR3 runs to 16 residues. CDR3: CASSGPSGGSYNEQFF. The CDR3 DNA is TGTGCCAGCAGCGGACCCTCGGGGGGTTCCTACAATGAGCAGTTCTTC.

This clonotype was detected many times. The V call is TRBV18, the J call TRBJ2-1; 13 positions match TRBD2. The CDR3 spans 16 residues. Trimming took 11 bases from V and 1 from J; bases not matched to a gene: 8. Per germline, CDR1 KGHSH and CDR2 LQKENI. The CDR3, as DNA: TGTGCCGGAGCCGGACTAGCGGGAGAGTCCTACAATGAGCAGTTCTTC. This encodes CAGAGLAGESYNEQFF.

This clonotype was detected ten times or more. V gene TRBV12-3 or TRBV12-4 combines with J gene TRBJ1-2; 7 positions match TRBD1. The CDR3 contains 13 residues. The V gene end was trimmed by 7 bases and the J gene end by 7 bases; junction bases not matched to a gene: 9. The CDR3 loop is CASTRQGMRGYTF. CDR3 bases: TGTGCCAGCACCCGACAGGGAATGCGTGGCTACACCTTC.

Only a few counts were recorded for this clonotype. This sequence joins TRBV29-1 and TRBJ2-1; 7 bases match TRBD2. Germline lookup yields CDR1 SQVTM and CDR2 ANQGSEA. The CDR3 length is 17 residues. Trimming took 1 base from V and 4 from J; bases not matched to a gene: 13. The CDR3 is CSVEAPAGIGIYNEQFF. The CDR3 DNA sequence: TGCAGCGTTGAAGCTCCAGCGGGGATAGGGATATACAATGAGCAGTTCTTC.